This is a list of T cell receptor beta chains from one sample in a study of T-cell reconstitution after alpha-beta-depleted transplantation in children. TCRdb ran MiXCR on the PCR reads and lists one entry per CDR3 protein. The data hold about 580,000 distinct CDR3 sequences, with 20% to 30% observed a single time. The starting material was PBMCs, obtained before TCRalphabeta/CD19-depleted stem cell transplant. The receptors originated from a boy in the first two years of life with Wiskott-Aldrich syndrome, due to receive a stem cell transplant. Each CDR3 is given with its conserved first and last residue. The order of the fields is D gene, V gene, J gene, clone size, CDR3 DNA, CDR3 protein. The D gene is left open where the match is weak. Part of the rows lack a size; the others show once, few, many or a class for expanded clones.

d_call: .; v_call: TRBV20-1; j_call: TRBJ2-4; clone_size: .; cdr3_nt: TGCAGTGCTAGAGATATAGCCAAAAACATTCAGTACTTC; cdr3_aa: CSARDIAKNIQYF
d_call: TRBD2; v_call: TRBV28; j_call: TRBJ2-7; clone_size: .; cdr3_nt: TGTGCCAGCAGCTCCGGGACTAGTTCGCTTCTCTACGAGCAGTACTTC; cdr3_aa: CASSSGTSSLLYEQYF
d_call: .; v_call: TRBV7-2; j_call: TRBJ2-5; clone_size: few; cdr3_nt: TGTGCCAGCAGCTCCGCCGTGGGTGCGCCCCAGTACTTC; cdr3_aa: CASSSAVGAPQYF
d_call: .; v_call: TRBV11-2; j_call: TRBJ2-4; clone_size: many; cdr3_nt: TGTGCCAGCAGCTTAGATAGCGCTCTAGAGCCAAAAGGAGTTCAGTACTTC; cdr3_aa: CASSLDSALEPKGVQYF
d_call: TRBD2; v_call: TRBV4-2; j_call: TRBJ2-7; clone_size: few; cdr3_nt: TGTGCCAGCAGCCTCAGGATTGAGGCGGGAGGGAACTACGAGCAGTACTTC; cdr3_aa: CASSLRIEAGGNYEQYF
d_call: TRBD2; v_call: TRBV5-1; j_call: TRBJ2-3; clone_size: many; cdr3_nt: TGTGCCAGCAGCTTAGGCGGGAGAGATACGCAGTATTTT; cdr3_aa: CASSLGGRDTQYF
d_call: .; v_call: TRBV28; j_call: TRBJ1-5; clone_size: few; cdr3_nt: TGTGCCAGCAGTTCTTCAGGAATTCACAATCAGCCCCAGCATTTT; cdr3_aa: CASSSSGIHNQPQHF
d_call: TRBD1; v_call: TRBV12-3/TRBV12-4; j_call: TRBJ2-3; clone_size: .; cdr3_nt: TGTGCCAGCAGTCTTCGACAGGGGGCTTACACAGATACGCAGTATTTT; cdr3_aa: CASSLRQGAYTDTQYF
d_call: TRBD1; v_call: TRBV6-1; j_call: TRBJ1-2; clone_size: few; cdr3_nt: TGTGCCAGCAGTCCACCACCCGGGACAGACTATGGCTACACCTTC; cdr3_aa: CASSPPPGTDYGYTF
d_call: .; v_call: TRBV5-1; j_call: TRBJ1-3; clone_size: .; cdr3_nt: TGCGCCAGCAGCTCATTTACCGGGACAAGGGACTCTGGAAACACCATATATTTT; cdr3_aa: CASSSFTGTRDSGNTIYF
d_call: TRBD2; v_call: TRBV2; j_call: TRBJ2-1; clone_size: few; cdr3_nt: TGTGCCAGCAGTGAAAGGCGTAGCGGGAGGGCACTATACAATGAGCAGTTCTTC; cdr3_aa: CASSERRSGRALYNEQFF
d_call: .; v_call: TRBV15; j_call: TRBJ1-2; clone_size: .; cdr3_nt: TGTGCCACCAGCAGAGATAAACAGACTAACTATGGCTACACCTTC; cdr3_aa: CATSRDKQTNYGYTF
d_call: .; v_call: TRBV5-1; j_call: TRBJ2-7; clone_size: once; cdr3_nt: TGCGCCAGCAGCCCTTCAGCCAGACCGATGTACGAGCAGTACTTC; cdr3_aa: CASSPSARPMYEQYF
d_call: .; v_call: TRBV20-1; j_call: TRBJ2-5; clone_size: .; cdr3_nt: TGCAGTGCTAGATACCTGTTAGAGACCCAGTACTTC; cdr3_aa: CSARYLLETQYF
d_call: .; v_call: TRBV5-8; j_call: TRBJ2-1; clone_size: few; cdr3_nt: TGTGCCAGCAGCCACCGGGACTTCCACAATGAGCAGTTCTTC; cdr3_aa: CASSHRDFHNEQFF
d_call: .; v_call: TRBV5-1; j_call: TRBJ1-1; clone_size: .; cdr3_nt: TGCGCCAGCAGCGTAAGTGGACGAACCTTAGAAGCTTTCTTT; cdr3_aa: CASSVSGRTLEAFF
d_call: .; v_call: TRBV14; j_call: TRBJ1-1; clone_size: .; cdr3_nt: TGTGCCAGCAGGTGCCTCACTGAAGCTTTCTTT; cdr3_aa: CASRCLTEAFF
d_call: .; v_call: TRBV6-5; j_call: TRBJ2-7; clone_size: .; cdr3_nt: TGTGCCAGCAGTTACGAAAGAGACCTTTCTTACGAGCAGTACTTC; cdr3_aa: CASSYERDLSYEQYF
d_call: .; v_call: TRBV5-1; j_call: TRBJ2-7; clone_size: few; cdr3_nt: TGCGCCAGCAGCCGACAATCCCACTACTACTACGAGCAGTACTTC; cdr3_aa: CASSRQSHYYYEQYF
d_call: .; v_call: TRBV2; j_call: TRBJ2-2; clone_size: .; cdr3_nt: TGTGCCAGCAGTGTTCTAGAAGTTGCCGGGGAGCTGTTTTTT; cdr3_aa: CASSVLEVAGELFF
d_call: TRBD1; v_call: TRBV10-3; j_call: TRBJ1-5; clone_size: few; cdr3_nt: TGTGCCATCAGTGCGGACAGGGGTCCCAATCAGCCCCAGCATTTT; cdr3_aa: CAISADRGPNQPQHF
d_call: .; v_call: TRBV12-3/TRBV12-4; j_call: TRBJ2-7; clone_size: few; cdr3_nt: TGTGCCAGCAGTCCCTATATGGGCCATAGGTCCTACGAGCAGTACTTC; cdr3_aa: CASSPYMGHRSYEQYF
d_call: .; v_call: TRBV5-1; j_call: TRBJ2-2; clone_size: .; cdr3_nt: TGCGCCAGCAGATCGATAGTCGGTTTACTAGCGAACACCGGGGAGCTGTTTTTT; cdr3_aa: CASRSIVGLLANTGELFF
d_call: TRBD1; v_call: TRBV7-9; j_call: TRBJ1-4; clone_size: .; cdr3_nt: TGTGCCAGCAGCTCCGACAGGGGGCCTGAAAAACTGTTTTTT; cdr3_aa: CASSSDRGPEKLFF
d_call: .; v_call: TRBV24-1; j_call: TRBJ2-5; clone_size: few; cdr3_nt: TGTGCCACCAGTGACCCCGGACAGCAAACATTAGAGACCCAGTACTTC; cdr3_aa: CATSDPGQQTLETQYF
d_call: .; v_call: TRBV15; j_call: TRBJ2-7; clone_size: .; cdr3_nt: TGTGCCACCAGCAGGTCACTACCCCTTTCCTCCTACGAGCAGTACTTC; cdr3_aa: CATSRSLPLSSYEQYF
d_call: TRBD2; v_call: TRBV5-1; j_call: TRBJ2-7; clone_size: .; cdr3_nt: TGCGCCAGCAGCAGACCTTTAGCGGGTCTCAGCTACGAGCAGTACTTC; cdr3_aa: CASSRPLAGLSYEQYF
d_call: TRBD2; v_call: TRBV10-3; j_call: TRBJ2-1; clone_size: .; cdr3_nt: TGTGCCATCAGTGAGCCCGGGACTAGCGGAGGAAACTACAATGAGCAGTTCTTC; cdr3_aa: CAISEPGTSGGNYNEQFF
d_call: .; v_call: TRBV5-1; j_call: TRBJ2-7; clone_size: few; cdr3_nt: TGCGCCAGCAGCTTGTCTCCAGACCTCTCCTACGAGCAGTACTTC; cdr3_aa: CASSLSPDLSYEQYF
d_call: .; v_call: TRBV7-2; j_call: TRBJ2-5; clone_size: few; cdr3_nt: TGTGCCAGCAGCTTGGGTGTGAATAGCGCCCAGTACTTC; cdr3_aa: CASSLGVNSAQYF
d_call: .; v_call: TRBV6-1; j_call: TRBJ1-5; clone_size: .; cdr3_nt: TGTGCCAGCAGGAGACAGGTTCAGGGTCAGCCCCAGCATTTT; cdr3_aa: CASRRQVQGQPQHF
d_call: TRBD1; v_call: TRBV7-6; j_call: TRBJ2-7; clone_size: .; cdr3_nt: TGTGCCAGCAGCTTGTTTGCAGGGGGCGCCTACGAGCAGTACTTC; cdr3_aa: CASSLFAGGAYEQYF
d_call: TRBD1; v_call: TRBV12-3/TRBV12-4; j_call: TRBJ2-2; clone_size: once; cdr3_nt: TGTGCCAGCAATCAAGGGACAGGGAACACCGGGGAGCTGTTTTTT; cdr3_aa: CASNQGTGNTGELFF
d_call: .; v_call: TRBV19; j_call: TRBJ2-1; clone_size: few; cdr3_nt: TGTGCCAGTAGTATAGATTCCAGAATCCGTGAGCAGTTCTTC; cdr3_aa: CASSIDSRIREQFF
d_call: .; v_call: TRBV7-2; j_call: TRBJ2-1; clone_size: .; cdr3_nt: TGTGCCAGCAGCCTCTGGTGGGTAGCCGGGAATGAGCAGTTCTTC; cdr3_aa: CASSLWWVAGNEQFF
d_call: .; v_call: TRBV18; j_call: TRBJ2-1; clone_size: .; cdr3_nt: TGTGCCAGCTCAGCGGCAGGATCTGGGAATGAGCAGTTCTTC; cdr3_aa: CASSAAGSGNEQFF
d_call: .; v_call: TRBV5-1; j_call: TRBJ1-1; clone_size: .; cdr3_nt: TGCGCCAGCAGCTTGGGTCAGGCCCACACTGAAGCTTTCTTT; cdr3_aa: CASSLGQAHTEAFF